In its sample, the clone carrying this TCR beta chain was seen a few times. This entry belongs to a study of early T cells in non-severe SARS-CoV-2 infection. Study-wide context: Alpha and beta chains were unpaired, from unsorted whole-blood bulk RNA.

Attachment of unique molecular identifiers was made to individual cDNA molecules. Via MiXCR, TCRdb re-called the 5' RACE reads, giving one row per CDR3 protein. Among about 33,000 distinct CDR3 sequences listed, over 4.5% were seen once. Sequences were obtained from whole blood. This clonotype originated in an adult who was a healthcare worker with PCR-confirmed SARS-CoV-2 infection or an uninfected control (not recorded which).

The CDR3 reads CASKDTYRGSGANVLTF. The CDR3 coding sequence is TGTGCCAGCAAAGACACCTACAGGGGATCTGGGGCCAACGTCCTGACTTTC. The rearrangement joins TRBV7-9 to TRBJ2-6; 7 bases line up with TRBD1. Germline loops: CDR1 SEHNR, CDR2 FQNEAQ (reference sequence). The CDR3 length is 17 residues. Trimming removed 7 bases from V and 1 base from J; junction bases left unmatched: 10.